This T cell receptor beta chain was profiled in a study of T cell responses to AZD1222 COVID-19 vaccine. Findings and caveats of the study: Spike-spanning, vaccine-associated CD4 TCRs were dominant at 160-218 and 743-854.

Notes on this clone: The antigen remains unidentified.

Profiled with immunoSEQ multiplex PCR; TCRdb holds only in-frame clones, not every one. The sample yields over 120,000 clones, over 90% seen once. This CDR3 contains 13 residues. Germline V CDR1 and CDR2: LGHDT, YNNKEL (reference sequence). V was cut by 4 bases and J by 7 bases, with 10 bases left in between. The chain has TRBV3-1 (or the pseudogene TRBV3-2) and TRBJ1-4, with D uncertain. The clonotype originates from an adult who received the AZD1222 COVID-19 vaccine. The sample in question was peripheral blood, obtained 28 days after the second AZD1222 dose. Written as DNA, the CDR3 is TGTGCCAGCAGCCCGGGAGGGATTGAAAAACTGTTTTTT. Translated, it gives CASSPGGIEKLFF.